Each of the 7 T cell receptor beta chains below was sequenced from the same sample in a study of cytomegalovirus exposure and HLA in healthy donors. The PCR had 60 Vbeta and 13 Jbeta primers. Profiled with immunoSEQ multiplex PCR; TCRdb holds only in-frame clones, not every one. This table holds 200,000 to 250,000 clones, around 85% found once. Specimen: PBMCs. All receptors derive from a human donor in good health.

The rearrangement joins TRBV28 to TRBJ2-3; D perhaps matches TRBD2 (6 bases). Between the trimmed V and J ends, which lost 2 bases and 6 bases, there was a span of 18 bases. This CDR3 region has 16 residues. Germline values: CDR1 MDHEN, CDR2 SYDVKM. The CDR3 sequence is CASSLPVGLLGDTQYF. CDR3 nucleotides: TGTGCCAGCAGTTTACCAGTGGGACTTCTGGGTGATACGCAGTATTTT.

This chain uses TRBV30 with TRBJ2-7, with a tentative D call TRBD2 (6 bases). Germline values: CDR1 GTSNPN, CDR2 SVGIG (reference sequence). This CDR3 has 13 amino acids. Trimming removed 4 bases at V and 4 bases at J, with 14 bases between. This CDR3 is CAWTRLGGYEQYF. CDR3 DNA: TGTGCCTGGACGCGCCTGGGGGGTTACGAGCAGTACTTC.

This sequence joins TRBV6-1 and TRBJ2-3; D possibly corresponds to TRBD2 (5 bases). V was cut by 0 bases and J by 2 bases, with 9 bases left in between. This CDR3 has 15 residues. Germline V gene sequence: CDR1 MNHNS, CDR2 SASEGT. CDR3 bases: TGTGCCAGCAGTGAAGCGCTTCTAGCCACAGATACGCAGTATTTT. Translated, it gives CASSEALLATDTQYF.

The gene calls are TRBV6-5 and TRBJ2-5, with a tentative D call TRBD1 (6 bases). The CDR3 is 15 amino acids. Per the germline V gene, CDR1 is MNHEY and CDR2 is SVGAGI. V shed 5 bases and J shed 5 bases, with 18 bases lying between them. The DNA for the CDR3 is TGTGCCAGCAGTCCCCTCCGGACAGCCCGGGAGACCCAGTACTTC. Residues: CASSPLRTARETQYF.

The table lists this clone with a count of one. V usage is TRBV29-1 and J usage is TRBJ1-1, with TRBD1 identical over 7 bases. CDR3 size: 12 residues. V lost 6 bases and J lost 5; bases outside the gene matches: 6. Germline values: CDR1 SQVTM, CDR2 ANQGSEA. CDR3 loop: CSVVSRGTEAFF. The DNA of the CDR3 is TGCAGCGTAGTAAGCAGGGGGACTGAAGCTTTCTTT.

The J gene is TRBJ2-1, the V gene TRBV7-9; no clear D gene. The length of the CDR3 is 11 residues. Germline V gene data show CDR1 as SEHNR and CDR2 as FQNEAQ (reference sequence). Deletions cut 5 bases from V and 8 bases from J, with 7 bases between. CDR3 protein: CASSEYDEQFF. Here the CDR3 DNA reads TGTGCCAGCAGCGAGTATGATGAGCAGTTCTTC.

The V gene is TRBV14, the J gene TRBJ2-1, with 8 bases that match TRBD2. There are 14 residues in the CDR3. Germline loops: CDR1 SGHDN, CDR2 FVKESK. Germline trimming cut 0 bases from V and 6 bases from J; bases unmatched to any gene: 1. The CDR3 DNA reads TGTGCCAGCAGCCAAGAGGGACTAGTCAATGAGCAGTTCTTC. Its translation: CASSQEGLVNEQFF. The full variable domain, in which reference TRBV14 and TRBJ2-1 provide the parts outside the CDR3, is EAGVTQFPSHSVIEKGQTVTLRCDPISGHDNLYWYRRVMGKEIKFLLHFVKESKQDESGMPNNRFLAERTGGTYSTLKVQPAELEDSGVYFCASSQEGLVNEQFFGPGTRLTVL.